The present T cell receptor beta chain was sequenced within a study of blood T cell repertoires in COVID-19. Study at large: Donors in the United States, Italy and Spain gave samples during acute or convalescent COVID-19. Sample material is recorded as cDNA or gDNA derived from T cells, B-cell-depleted T cells, or PBMCs.

In the study's own analysis: Reference gene primers were amplified, and this amplification served to estimate nucleated cell counts. The data were produced by immunoSEQ multiplex PCR, yet TCRdb's version contains in-frame clones alone and is incomplete. For V, J and clone size, that table is used; D and trimming come from the DNA. Of 200,000 to 250,000 clones in the sample, 70% to 90% were seen once. Patients in Seattle were enrolled during active infection, then followed longitudinally. Germline assignment: CDR1 MNHEY and CDR2 SVGAGI. The V end lost 2 bases, the J end lost 5 bases, and 6 bases lay between the germline ends. This CDR3 is built from 12 residues.

The TCR was taken from a woman aged 50 to 65 with COVID-19, enrolled during active disease. Sequencing was done on a sample of peripheral blood. The chain has TRBV6-5 and TRBJ2-5, with D unresolved. The CDR3 reads CASSYIRETQYF. The CDR3 DNA is TGTGCCAGCAGTTACATCCGGGAGACCCAGTACTTC.